This T cell receptor beta chain was recovered during a study of control samples from healthy donors and cancer patients. Germline V gene data show CDR1 as SGHAT and CDR2 as FQNNGV. The ends were cut back, 5 bases at V and 2 bases at J, with 13 bases in the middle. There are 15 residues in the CDR3. Assay: immunoSEQ multiplex PCR; the TCRdb copy retains only in-frame clones and omits some. The data show 150,000 or so clones, approximately 94% seen once. The sample comprised blood. This chain links TRBV11-2 with TRBJ2-1; tentatively, D is TRBD2 (5 bases). This sequence originates from a man aged 18 to 35 in good health. In DNA form, the CDR3 reads TGTGCCAGCAGCCCTTTACTAGGGACCTACAATGAGCAGTTCTTC. This encodes CASSPLLGTYNEQFF.